A single sample gave rise to the 29 T cell receptor beta chains below, sequenced in a study of blood T cell repertoires in COVID-19. Profiling relied on immunoSEQ multiplex PCR, and the TCRdb table lists in-frame clones only, not all of them. The sample has 270,000 or so clones, about nine tenths seen once. Sequencing was done on a sample of PBMCs or T cells enriched from blood (not recorded which). The receptors originated from a young woman who had recovered from COVID-19.

The V gene is TRBV9, the J gene TRBJ1-5; 10 nucleotides align to TRBD1. The CDR3 sequence is 15 residues long. CDR1 SGDLS and CDR2 YYNGEE come from the germline V gene. Unmatched junction bases numbered 4, after V lost 3 bases and J lost 4 bases. This CDR3 reads CASSAGTGANQPQHF. Written as DNA, the CDR3 is TGTGCCAGCAGCGCTGGGACAGGGGCGAATCAGCCCCAGCATTTT.

The CDR3 protein is CASSKDRGYAYEQYF. The CDR3 DNA reads as TGTGCCAGCAGCAAGGACAGGGGGTATGCTTACGAGCAGTACTTC. This rearrangement joins TRBV9 to TRBJ2-7, with 10 nucleotides matching TRBD1. Germline trimming cut 4 bases from V and 4 bases from J; bases unmatched to any gene: 8. CDR1 and CDR2 (germline): SGDLS, YYNGEE. The CDR3 loop spans 15 amino acids.

As DNA, the CDR3 is TGCGCCAGCAGCCAAGAGGTGGAGCCTCGCTCGAACACTGAAGCTTTCTTT. Residues: CASSQEVEPRSNTEAFF. This rearrangement joins TRBV4-1 to TRBJ1-1; D not resolved. Germline V gene sequence: CDR1 MGHRA, CDR2 YSYEKL. The CDR3 is made up of 17 amino acids. Deletions cut 0 bases from V and 1 base from J, with 15 bases between.

The chain uses TRBV5-1 and TRBJ1-4; TRBD1 aligns across 9 bases. The J segment lost 4 bases and the V segment lost 0 bases, leaving 4 bases of the junction unmatched. CDR1 SGHRS and CDR2 YFSETQ come from the germline V gene. CDR3 length: 16 amino acids. The CDR3 loop reads CASSLVQGAGNEKLFF. The CDR3 DNA is TGCGCCAGCAGCTTGGTACAGGGGGCGGGTAATGAAAAACTGTTTTTT.

The rearrangement links TRBV2 to TRBJ2-1, with 14 bases identical to TRBD2. The CDR3 is 14 amino acids. In germline, CDR1 is SNHLY, CDR2 FYNNEI. Unmatched junction bases numbered 5, after V lost 8 bases and J lost 8 bases. CDR3 amino acids: CASRLAGGPYEQFF. The DNA for the CDR3 is TGTGCCAGCCGACTAGCGGGGGGGCCCTATGAGCAGTTCTTC.

V is TRBV10-3 and J is TRBJ2-3, with TRBD2 matching 11 bases. V gave up 11 bases and J gave up 2 bases; unmatched junction bases: 9. The CDR3 totals 15 residues. From germline, CDR1 is ENHRY and CDR2 SYGVKD. CDR3: CAVGTSGLPTDTQYF. The CDR3 coding sequence is TGTGCCGTAGGGACTAGCGGATTACCCACAGATACGCAGTATTTT.

The V gene is TRBV19, the J gene TRBJ2-1; tentative D call: TRBD2 (6 bases). The CDR3 is 16 residues long. Trimming shortened V by 2 bases and J by 5 bases, and 16 bases separated the two germline ends. Per germline, CDR1 LNHDA and CDR2 SQIVND (reference sequence). CDR3 loop: CASSISPPLADNEQFF. CDR3 sequence (DNA): TGTGCCAGTAGTATATCTCCCCCATTAGCGGACAATGAGCAGTTCTTC.

This chain links TRBV27 with TRBJ1-2, with a weak D call TRBD1 (6 bases). V lost 2 bases and J lost 8, with 24 bases in between. The CDR3 has 17 amino acids. Germline V gene sequence: CDR1 MNHEY, CDR2 SMNVEV (reference sequence). CDR3 in amino acids: CASSLARGHKNSWGYTF. In DNA form, the CDR3 reads TGTGCCAGCAGTTTAGCCAGGGGCCATAAAAACAGCTGGGGCTACACCTTC.

The chain employs TRBV4-2 and TRBJ1-1; 9 nucleotides match TRBD1. CDR3 length equals 17 residues. CDR1 and CDR2 (germline): LGHNA, YNFKEQ. V was clipped by 5 bases and J by 4 bases; unmatched bases: 14. DNA of the CDR3: TGTGCCAGCAGCTCGGCGGTACAGGGGGCTAAGGGCACTGAAGCTTTCTTT. Its translation is CASSSAVQGAKGTEAFF.

A few counts support this clone. The rearrangement uses TRBV3-1 (or the pseudogene TRBV3-2) and TRBJ2-3; 7 nucleotides align to TRBD2. V gave up 1 base and J gave up 1 base; unmatched junction bases: 2. This CDR3 spans 15 amino acids. Germline V CDR1 and CDR2: LGHDT, YNNKEL (reference sequence). The CDR3 DNA is TGTGCCAGCAGCCAAGGACTAGCTTGCACAGATACGCAGTATTTT. Its protein product is CASSQGLACTDTQYF.

This chain uses TRBV3-1 (or the pseudogene TRBV3-2) with TRBJ1-1, with a possible D match to TRBD1 (5 bases). CDR1 and CDR2 (germline): LGHDT, YNNKEL (reference sequence). V lost 0 bases and J 5 bases, leaving 13 bases between the germline ends. CDR3 length equals 15 residues. The CDR3 sequence: CASSQEGGGRTEAFF. The CDR3 region has the DNA TGTGCCAGCAGCCAAGAAGGTGGGGGGAGGACTGAAGCTTTCTTT.

The sample holds one count of this clone. This rearrangement joins TRBV9 to TRBJ2-2, with 13 bases matching TRBD2. Germline V gene lookup returns CDR1 SGDLS and CDR2 YYNGEE. The CDR3 is made up of 16 amino acids. The junction had 3 bases not matched to a gene; V was cut back by 3 bases and J by 4 bases. In DNA form, the CDR3 reads TGTGCCAGCAGCGAAGGACTAGCGGGGGTCACCGGGGAGCTGTTTTTT. Translating it yields CASSEGLAGVTGELFF.

The chain has TRBV5-5 and TRBJ2-3; D is possibly TRBD2 (5 bases). Germline V CDR1 and CDR2: SGHKS, YYEKEE (reference sequence). The CDR3 consists of 15 residues. Trimming removed 2 bases at V and 1 base at J, with 11 bases between. CDR3 nucleotides: TGTGCCAGCAGCTTATCCCCCGGGGGCACAGATACGCAGTATTTT. It codes for CASSLSPGGTDTQYF.

V and J are TRBV14 and TRBJ2-7; a weak D match, TRBD2 (5 bases). CDR3 length: 14 amino acids. CDR1 is SGHDN and CDR2 is FVKESK in the germline V gene. V lost 4 bases and J lost 2, with 12 bases in between. CDR3 sequence reads: CASSPGILAYEQYF. The DNA for the CDR3 is TGTGCCAGCAGCCCCGGGATCCTCGCCTACGAGCAGTACTTC.

V and J are TRBV11-3 and TRBJ2-1; perhaps TRBD2 as D (6 bases). CDR3 length: 17 amino acids. CDR1 SGHNT and CDR2 YENEEA come from the germline V gene. The V end was cut by 1 base, the J end by 8 bases, with 21 bases between. CDR3 nucleotides: TGTGCCAGCAGCTTAGGGCCGGGACTTCTAGCTTTGGATGAGCAGTTCTTC. It specifies CASSLGPGLLALDEQFF.

The V call is TRBV7-9, the J call TRBJ1-5; 8 bases map to TRBD1. With V trimmed by 5 bases and J by 4 bases, 7 bases remained unmatched. CDR1 and CDR2 (germline): SEHNR, FQNEAQ (reference sequence). The CDR3 covers 15 residues. CDR3 nucleotides: TGTGCCAGCAGCGCAACACAGGGGGAGAATCAGCCCCAGCATTTT. Its translation is CASSATQGENQPQHF.

This sequence joins TRBV12-2 and TRBJ1-2; TRBD1 is taken as the D call from the table, unchecked against the DNA. TRBV12-2 is a documented pseudogene. The CDR3 is 14 amino acids. The chain's CDR3 is CASRFIISRSGYTF. The DNA for the CDR3 is TGTGCAAGTCGCTTTATCATAAGCAGGTCTGGCTACACCTTC.

The genes are TRBV5-4 and TRBJ2-7, with a tentative D call TRBD2 (5 bases). The CDR3 is 15 residues long. CDR1 is SGHNT and CDR2 is YYREEE in the germline V gene (reference sequence). V was shortened by 4 bases and J by 0 bases, with 14 bases between the two germline ends. The chain's CDR3 is CASSREVGSSYEQYF. CDR3 nucleotide sequence: TGTGCCAGCAGCCGAGAGGTGGGGAGCTCCTACGAGCAGTACTTC. Drawing the rest from reference TRBV5-4 and TRBJ2-7, the complete variable domain is ETGVTQSPTHLIKTRGQQVTLRCSSQSGHNTVSWYQQALGQGPQFIFQYYREEENGRGNFPPRFSGLQFPNYSSELNVNALELDDSALYLCASSREVGSSYEQYFGPGTRLTVT.

The chain recombines TRBV27 with TRBJ2-7; perhaps TRBD2 as D (6 bases). The CDR3 has 15 residues. V was pared by 1 base and J by 2 bases, with 12 bases between. Germline CDR1 reads MNHEY; CDR2 reads SMNVEV (reference sequence). The CDR3 is CASSLYSGRTYEQYF. The CDR3, as DNA: TGTGCCAGCAGTTTATATAGCGGAAGAACCTACGAGCAGTACTTC.

The CDR3 region has the DNA TGTGCCAGCAGCACACCGGGACAGGGGGCTGGGGAAGCTTTCTTT. Its translation: CASSTPGQGAGEAFF. The rearrangement joins TRBV21-1 to TRBJ1-1; the table's D call, TRBD1, has no DNA check behind it. TRBV21-1 is noted as a pseudogene. There are 15 residues in the CDR3.

The chain joins TRBV6-4 to TRBJ1-6, with D uncertain. The CDR3 covers 15 residues. Germline lookup yields CDR1 MRHNA and CDR2 SNTAGT. The V end lost 4 bases, the J end lost 0 bases, and 7 bases lay between the germline ends. In DNA form, the CDR3 reads TGTGCCAGCAGTGGCCCGAGCTCCTATAATTCACCCCTCCACTTT. Translated, it gives CASSGPSSYNSPLHF.

The genes are TRBV18 and TRBJ2-7, with D possibly matching TRBD1 (6 bases). V dropped 4 bases and J dropped 0 bases, with 13 bases sitting between them. The CDR3 length is 15 residues. The germline V gene encodes CDR1 KGHSH and CDR2 LQKENI. The CDR3 protein is CASSRQARNSYEQYF. The CDR3 DNA follows: TGTGCCAGCTCACGACAGGCCCGTAACTCCTACGAGCAGTACTTC.

The chain uses TRBV18 and TRBJ2-1; 11 bases align to TRBD2. This CDR3 has 15 amino acids. CDR1 is KGHSH, CDR2 LQKENI, per germline. Trimming at V came to 3 bases and at J to 5 bases, leaving 3 bases not matched to a gene. The CDR3 sequence: CASSPLSGGDNEQFF. CDR3 bases: TGTGCCAGCTCACCGCTTAGCGGGGGGGACAATGAGCAGTTCTTC.

The chain combines TRBV19 with TRBJ1-5; 10 positions agree with TRBD1. The CDR3 loop spans 17 amino acids. In germline, CDR1 is LNHDA, CDR2 SQIVND (reference sequence). J was trimmed by 0 bases and V by 3 bases; bases with no gene match: 5. CDR3 in amino acids: CASSIAGQGYSNQPQHF. For the CDR3, the DNA is TGTGCCAGTAGTATTGCGGGACAGGGGTATAGCAATCAGCCCCAGCATTTT.

The chain joins TRBV10-2 to TRBJ2-3; TRBD2 agrees at 8 bases. CDR3 length equals 15 residues. V shed 2 bases and J 1 base; nucleotides not matched to a gene: 2. From germline, CDR1 is WSHSY and CDR2 SAAADI. CDR3 in amino acids: CASSERAGGTDTQYF. The CDR3 DNA reads TGCGCCAGCAGTGAGAGAGCGGGGGGCACAGATACGCAGTATTTT.

This clone was seen only a few times. This sequence joins TRBV19 and TRBJ1-4; TRBD1 matches 7 bases. Germline loops: CDR1 LNHDA, CDR2 SQIVND (reference sequence). Trimming removed 4 bases from V and 6 bases from J; junction bases left unmatched: 5. There are 14 residues in the CDR3. The CDR3 loop is CASSTYRGDEKLFF. The CDR3 DNA reads as TGTGCCAGTAGTACTTACAGGGGAGATGAAAAACTGTTTTTT. Combining the CDR3 with reference TRBV19 and TRBJ1-4 gives the whole variable domain DGGITQSPKYLFRKEGQNVTLSCEQNLNHDAMYWYRQDPGQGLRLIYYSQIVNDFQKGDIAEGYSVSREKKESFPLTVTSAQKNPTAFYLCASSTYRGDEKLFFGSGTQLSVL.

The chain combines TRBV5-6 with TRBJ2-7, with 11 bases fitting TRBD2. J lost 1 base, V lost 2 bases, and 2 bases had no gene match. The CDR3 is 15 amino acids. The germline V gene has CDR1 SGHDT and CDR2 YYEEEE. DNA of the CDR3: TGTGCCAGCAGCTTCCTAGCGGGGGGATCCTACGAGCAGTACTTC. This sequence encodes CASSFLAGGSYEQYF.

In its sample, this clone was seen once. The rearrangement joins TRBV4-3 to TRBJ2-2, with 8 bases that match TRBD2. The germline V gene has CDR1 LGHNA and CDR2 YSLEER. The CDR3 covers 19 residues. After removal of 3 bases from V and 3 bases from J, the junction contained 15 bases not matched to a gene. In nucleotides, the CDR3 is TGCGCCAGCAGCCAGGCATCCGCCGGGAGCGGGGGAGACACCGGGGAGCTGTTTTTT. It encodes CASSQASAGSGGDTGELFF.

The chain recombines TRBV6-1 with TRBJ1-2, with 7 bases fitting TRBD1. J lost 4 bases, V lost 2 bases, and 7 bases had no gene match. CDR1 MNHNS and CDR2 SASEGT come from the germline V gene. This CDR3 comprises 15 residues. DNA of the CDR3: TGTGCCAGCAGTGAATCAGGACAGGCCGTCTATGGCTACACCTTC. Protein sequence: CASSESGQAVYGYTF.